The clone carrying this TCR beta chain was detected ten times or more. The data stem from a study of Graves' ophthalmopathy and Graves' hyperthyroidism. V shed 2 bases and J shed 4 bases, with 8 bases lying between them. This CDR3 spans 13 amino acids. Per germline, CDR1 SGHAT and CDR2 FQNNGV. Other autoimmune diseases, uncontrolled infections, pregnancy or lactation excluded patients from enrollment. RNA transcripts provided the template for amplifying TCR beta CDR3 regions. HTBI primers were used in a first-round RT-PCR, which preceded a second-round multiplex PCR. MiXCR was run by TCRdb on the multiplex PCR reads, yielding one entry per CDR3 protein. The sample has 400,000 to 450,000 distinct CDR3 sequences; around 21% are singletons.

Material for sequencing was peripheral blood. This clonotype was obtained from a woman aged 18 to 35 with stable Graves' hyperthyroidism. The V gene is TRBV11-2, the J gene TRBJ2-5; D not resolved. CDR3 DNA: TGTGCCAGCAGCTTAACCAGAAGAGAGACCCAGTACTTC. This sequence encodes CASSLTRRETQYF.